The 15 T cell receptor beta chains reported below all come from one sample, sequenced in a study of blood T cell repertoires in COVID-19. Profiled with immunoSEQ multiplex PCR; TCRdb holds only in-frame clones, not every one. Counted here are about 59,000 clones, more than 60% occurring once; the ten biggest clones make up 4.5% to 7%. Material: peripheral blood. The receptor source for this set is a woman in her 70s with acute or convalescent COVID-19.

J is TRBJ2-5 and V is TRBV7-3, with a tentative D call TRBD1 (5 bases). CDR1 SGHTA and CDR2 FQGTGA come from the germline V gene. V was pared by 2 bases and J by 7 bases, with 26 bases between. This CDR3 has 18 amino acids. The chain's CDR3 is CASSLQVSIIWPGATQYF. The CDR3 bases are TGTGCCAGCAGCTTACAAGTCTCTATTATATGGCCTGGGGCGACCCAGTACTTC.

CDR3 in amino acids: CASQRDSGNTIYF. The CDR3 DNA is TGTGCCAGCCAACGAGACTCTGGAAACACCATATATTTT. The V call is TRBV11-3, the J call TRBJ1-3; no reliable D call. The CDR3 consists of 13 residues. The V end was cut by 8 bases, the J end by 0 bases, with 8 bases between. The germline V gene has CDR1 SGHNT and CDR2 YENEEA.

This chain connects TRBV5-1 to TRBJ1-1; the D gene is possibly TRBD1 (6 bases). This CDR3 is built from 14 residues. Trimming stripped 3 bases from V and 3 bases from J, with 12 bases between. Germline CDR1 SGHRS, CDR2 YFSETQ. In DNA, the CDR3 is TGCGCCAGCAGCTGGGCAGGGGAATACACTGAAGCTTTCTTT. Protein sequence: CASSWAGEYTEAFF.

This clone was recorded once. The chain is built from TRBV11-3 and TRBJ2-2; the D gene is possibly TRBD2 (5 bases). The germline V gene encodes CDR1 SGHNT and CDR2 YENEEA. V was trimmed by 6 bases and J by 7 bases, leaving 15 bases between them. The CDR3 covers 14 residues. The CDR3 DNA follows: TGTGCCAGCAGACCACCCGGGGTTATCGGGGAGCTGTTTTTT. This codes for CASRPPGVIGELFF. Based on the CDR3 plus reference TRBV11-3 and TRBJ2-2, the full variable domain is EAGVVQSPRYKIIEKKQPVAFWCNPISGHNTLYWYLQNLGQGPELLIRYENEEAVDDSQLPKDRFSAERLKGVDSTLKIQPAELGDSAVYLCASRPPGVIGELFFGEGSRLTVL.

The genes are TRBV5-8 and TRBJ1-6; D is uncertain. The ends were cut back, 1 base at V and 0 bases at J, with 11 bases in the middle. The CDR3 extends over 17 amino acids. Germline loops: CDR1 SGHTS, CDR2 YDEGEE. CDR3 nucleotide sequence: TGTGCCAGCAGCTTGCCCTCGCAGGACTCCTATAATTCACCCCTCCACTTT. Its protein is CASSLPSQDSYNSPLHF.

The CDR3 DNA follows: TGTGCCAGCAGCTCCAGGGTCCGTTCACCCCTCCACTTT. Protein sequence: CASSSRVRSPLHF. This chain links TRBV5-6 with TRBJ1-6; a weak D match, TRBD1 (5 bases). Germline CDR1 reads SGHDT; CDR2 reads YYEEEE. Trimming shortened V by 3 bases and J by 9 bases, and 10 bases separated the two germline ends. The CDR3 sequence is 13 residues long.

This rearrangement joins TRBV7-2 to TRBJ2-7, with 9 positions matching TRBD2. The CDR3 length is 16 residues. Germline V gives CDR1 SGHTA, CDR2 FQGNSA. Germline trimming cut 1 base from V and 2 bases from J; bases unmatched to any gene: 6. DNA for the CDR3: TGTGCCAGCAGCTTAGGCGCGCGCGGGGGGGCCTACGAGCAGTACTTC. This encodes CASSLGARGGAYEQYF.

The chain couples TRBV20-1 to TRBJ1-2, with 9 nucleotides matching TRBD1. Trimming cost V 3 bases and J 7 bases; bases outside gene matches: 6. The CDR3 covers 13 residues. Looked up from germline, CDR1 is DFQATT and CDR2 is SNEGSKA (reference sequence). This CDR3 is CSASGTGYSGYTF. The CDR3 bases are TGCAGTGCTAGTGGGACAGGGTATAGTGGCTACACCTTC.

The V call is TRBV15, the J call TRBJ2-3; TRBD1 agrees at 7 bases. The trim removed 9 bases at V and 2 bases at J, leaving 11 bases unmatched. Per the germline V gene, CDR1 is LNHNV and CDR2 is YYDKDF (reference sequence). The CDR3 consists of 15 residues. CDR3 sequence: CATSHRGQATDTQYF. The CDR3 bases are TGTGCCACGAGCCATAGGGGGCAAGCCACAGATACGCAGTATTTT.

The genes are TRBV3-1 (or the pseudogene TRBV3-2) and TRBJ1-6; D perhaps matches TRBD1 (5 bases). Germline CDR1 LGHDT, CDR2 YNNKEL (reference sequence). Between the trimmed V and J ends, which lost 3 bases and 10 bases, there was a span of 19 bases. This CDR3 region has 16 residues. Here the CDR3 reads CASSHWGAGRESPLHF. The CDR3 nucleotides are TGTGCCAGCAGCCATTGGGGAGCAGGGAGGGAATCACCCCTCCACTTT.

The CDR3, as DNA: TGTGCCAGCAGCCAAGATAGGCGGGGGACCACAGATACGCAGTATTTT. This codes for CASSQDRRGTTDTQYF. The chain has TRBV4-2 and TRBJ2-3; TRBD2 matches 7 bases. The V and J ends lost 0 bases and 2 bases, in that order; junction bases with no gene match: 5. The CDR3 runs to 16 residues. Looked up from germline, CDR1 is LGHNA and CDR2 is YNFKEQ.

CDR3 in amino acids: CASSPGASGNTIYF. CDR3 nucleotides: TGTGCCAGCAGCCCAGGGGCCTCTGGAAACACCATATATTTT. The rearrangement uses TRBV3-1 (or the pseudogene TRBV3-2) and TRBJ1-3; perhaps TRBD1 as D (6 bases). Trimming removed 4 bases at V and 0 bases at J, with 7 bases between. Germline loops: CDR1 LGHDT, CDR2 YNNKEL (reference sequence). CDR3 size: 14 residues.

This clone was observed a handful of times. The chain links TRBV6-1 to TRBJ1-2, with 8 nucleotides matching TRBD1. The CDR3 is 16 residues long. The V gene end was trimmed by 3 bases and the J gene end by 7 bases; junction bases not matched to a gene: 13. The germline V gene has CDR1 MNHNS and CDR2 SASEGT. The CDR3: CASSDGTGAGAAGYTF. For the CDR3, the DNA is TGTGCCAGCAGTGACGGGACAGGAGCGGGCGCGGCTGGCTACACCTTC.

This chain joins TRBV7-2 and TRBJ2-7, with D hard to call. Deletions cut 3 bases from V and 4 bases from J, with 10 bases between. Germline V gives CDR1 SGHTA, CDR2 FQGNSA. The CDR3 runs to 13 residues. In DNA form, the CDR3 reads TGTGCCAGCAGCTTCCGCCATACTTACGAGCAGTACTTC. Protein sequence: CASSFRHTYEQYF.

The rearrangement joins TRBV12-3 or TRBV12-4 to TRBJ1-2, with D perhaps matching TRBD1 (5 bases). Trimming removed 1 base at V and 6 bases at J, with 9 bases between. This CDR3 spans 13 amino acids. This chain's CDR3 is CASSLGAGHGYTF. CDR3 sequence (DNA): TGTGCCAGCAGTTTAGGGGCAGGGCATGGCTACACCTTC.